The 8 T cell receptor beta chains listed next were all sequenced from one sample in a study of T cell repertoires in cytomegalovirus infection. The antigens of these receptors remain unknown. Using its own MiXCR run on the reads, TCRdb lists one record per CDR3 protein. The top ten hold 43% of the sample, which has around 430,000 distinct CDR3 sequences, under 45% seen once. The sample consisted of cultured PBMCs, taken from culture after CMV antigen stimulation. The receptors originated from a human donor in good health (CMV status not recorded). Some clones in this sample may be carry-over from other donors' samples.

This clonotype came up many times. This chain joins TRBV7-2 and TRBJ2-3; D ambiguous. The CDR3 extends over 12 amino acids. CDR1 is SGHTA and CDR2 is FQGNSA in the germline V gene. Trimming pared 4 bases from V and 1 base from J, leaving 3 bases between. CDR3 residues: CASSSRTDTQYF. The DNA for the CDR3 is TGTGCCAGCAGCTCCCGCACAGATACGCAGTATTTT.

The sample holds many counts of this clonotype. This chain joins TRBV7-6 and TRBJ1-3, with D possibly matching TRBD1 (6 bases). CDR1 is SGHVS, CDR2 FNYEAQ, per germline. Trimming pared 5 bases from V and 2 bases from J, leaving 16 bases between. This CDR3 is built from 16 residues. DNA of the CDR3: TGTGCCAGCAGCCGGACAACAGGGAGTGCTGGAAACACCATATATTTT. It yields the protein CASSRTTGSAGNTIYF.

The rearrangement links TRBV7-8 to TRBJ2-5, with a tentative D call TRBD2 (6 bases). The CDR3 length is 16 residues. V lost 2 bases to trimming and J lost 2 bases, with 15 bases between them. The germline CDR1 and CDR2 sequences are SGHVS and FQNEAQ. In DNA form, the CDR3 reads TGTGCCAGCAGCTTAAATACGTTGGAGGGACAAGAGACCCAGTACTTC. Translating gives CASSLNTLEGQETQYF.

The chain has TRBV7-2 and TRBJ1-5; D ambiguous. Germline V gene data show CDR1 as SGHTA and CDR2 as FQGNSA. The CDR3 is 16 residues long. Deletions cut 4 bases from V and 9 bases from J, with 22 bases between. This chain's CDR3 is CASSSAAGPLFGPQHF. In DNA form, the CDR3 reads TGTGCCAGCAGCTCGGCCGCAGGACCTCTGTTCGGGCCCCAGCATTTT.

This clonotype was picked up a small number of times. The chain joins TRBV7-9 to TRBJ2-1, with D maybe TRBD1 (5 bases). V lost 2 bases and J lost 6, with 11 bases in between. The germline CDR1 and CDR2 sequences are SEHNR and FQNEAQ (reference sequence). This CDR3 is built from 14 residues. In DNA form, the CDR3 reads TGTGCCAGCAGCTTATGGGGCCTCGGCAATGAGCAGTTCTTC. Its translation: CASSLWGLGNEQFF.

The V gene is TRBV7-2, the J gene TRBJ1-5, with D hard to call. Germline assignment: CDR1 SGHTA and CDR2 FQGNSA. Trimming stripped 5 bases from V and 2 bases from J, with 10 bases between. This CDR3 spans 14 amino acids. The CDR3 region is CASSPYYGNQPQHF. The CDR3 DNA reads TGTGCCAGCAGCCCCTACTATGGCAATCAGCCCCAGCATTTT.

The chain links TRBV14 to TRBJ2-3; D call uncertain. Germline CDR1 is SGHDN and CDR2 is FVKESK. The V end was cut by 7 bases, the J end by 2 bases, with 16 bases between. This CDR3 is 15 amino acids long. In nucleotides, the CDR3 is TGTGCCAGCAAATCCAGCCCCAGCAACACAGATACGCAGTATTTT. Translated, it gives CASKSSPSNTDTQYF.

The rearrangement joins TRBV28 to TRBJ2-5, with no clear D. CDR3 length equals 13 residues. The V and J ends lost 0 bases and 7 bases respectively, with 9 bases between them. Germline-derived CDR1 and CDR2 are MDHEN and SYDVKM. The chain's CDR3 is CASSLWASGTQYF. The CDR3 DNA follows: TGTGCCAGCAGTTTATGGGCGAGTGGGACCCAGTACTTC.